This T cell receptor (beta chain) was captured by sequencing in a study of cytomegalovirus exposure and HLA in healthy donors. Details on this clone: Its antigen remains unknown. Other DNA variants within this sample encode the same CDR3.

The validation cohort, a group of some 120 subjects, included the donors and was separate from the roughly 670-subject first cohort. The repertoire was sequenced with immunoSEQ multiplex PCR; TCRdb's copy has only in-frame clones and lacks some. In the table there are tens of thousands of clones, 70% to 90% of which are singletons. Per the germline V gene, CDR1 is MDHEN and CDR2 is SYDVKM. Trimming cost V 3 bases and J 6 bases, with 9 bases left between them. CDR3 length equals 12 residues. Study outcomes and limitations: The study found most TCR sequences rare, yet found some public TCRs in many donors. The study designated 150 to 200 TCR beta chains cytomegalovirus-associated.

The receptor's source is a woman aged 18-29 years in good health and CMV-seropositive. The chain couples TRBV28 to TRBJ2-7, with D tentatively TRBD2 (5 bases). Sequenced: PBMCs. The CDR3 DNA reads as TGTGCCAGCAGTTTCGGTCGGGGCGAGCAGTACTTC. Residues: CASSFGRGEQYF.